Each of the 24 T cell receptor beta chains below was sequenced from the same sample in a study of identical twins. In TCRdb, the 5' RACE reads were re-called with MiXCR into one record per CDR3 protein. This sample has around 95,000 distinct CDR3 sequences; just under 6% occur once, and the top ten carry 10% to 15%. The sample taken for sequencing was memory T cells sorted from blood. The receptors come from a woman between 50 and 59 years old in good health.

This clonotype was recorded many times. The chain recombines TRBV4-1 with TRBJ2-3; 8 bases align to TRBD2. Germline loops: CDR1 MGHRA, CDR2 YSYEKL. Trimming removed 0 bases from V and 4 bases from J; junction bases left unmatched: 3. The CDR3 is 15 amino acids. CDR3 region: CASSQDGTSADTQYF. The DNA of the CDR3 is TGCGCCAGCAGCCAAGATGGGACTAGTGCAGATACGCAGTATTTT.

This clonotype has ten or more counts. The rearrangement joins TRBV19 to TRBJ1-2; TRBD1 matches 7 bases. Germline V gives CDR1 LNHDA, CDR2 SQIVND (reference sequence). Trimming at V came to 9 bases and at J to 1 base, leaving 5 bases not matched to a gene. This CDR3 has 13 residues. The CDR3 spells CASGQAINYGYTF. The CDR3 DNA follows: TGTGCCAGCGGACAGGCAATTAACTATGGCTACACCTTC.

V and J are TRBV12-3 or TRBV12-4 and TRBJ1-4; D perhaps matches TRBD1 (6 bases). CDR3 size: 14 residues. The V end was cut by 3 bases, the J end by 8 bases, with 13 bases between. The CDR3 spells CASSFRDRREKLFF. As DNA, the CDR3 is TGTGCCAGCAGTTTCCGTGACAGGAGAGAAAAACTGTTTTTT.

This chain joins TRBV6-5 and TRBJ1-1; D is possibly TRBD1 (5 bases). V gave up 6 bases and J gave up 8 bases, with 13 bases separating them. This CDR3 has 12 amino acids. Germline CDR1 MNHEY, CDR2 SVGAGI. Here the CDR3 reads CASRYSKGEAFF. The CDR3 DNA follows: TGTGCCAGCAGATATTCCAAGGGGGAAGCTTTCTTT.

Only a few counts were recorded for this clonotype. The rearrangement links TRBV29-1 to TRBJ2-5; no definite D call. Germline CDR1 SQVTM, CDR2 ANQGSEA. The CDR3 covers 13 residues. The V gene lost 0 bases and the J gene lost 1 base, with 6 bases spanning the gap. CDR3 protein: CSVEDGVQETQYF. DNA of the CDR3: TGCAGCGTTGAAGATGGGGTCCAAGAGACCCAGTACTTC.

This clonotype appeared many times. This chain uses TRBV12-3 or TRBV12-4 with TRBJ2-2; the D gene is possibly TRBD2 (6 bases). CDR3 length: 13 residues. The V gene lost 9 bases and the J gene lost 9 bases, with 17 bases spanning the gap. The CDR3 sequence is CASWGDPAWELFF. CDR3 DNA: TGTGCCAGTTGGGGGGACCCCGCATGGGAGCTGTTTTTT.

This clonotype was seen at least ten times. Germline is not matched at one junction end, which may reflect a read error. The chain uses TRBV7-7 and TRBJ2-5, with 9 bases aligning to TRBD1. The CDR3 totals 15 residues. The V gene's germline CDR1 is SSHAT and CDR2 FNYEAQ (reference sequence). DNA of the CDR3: TGTGCTAGCAGCCGGACAGGGGAGCCCCAAGAGACCCAGTACTTC. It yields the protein CASSRTGEPQETQYF.

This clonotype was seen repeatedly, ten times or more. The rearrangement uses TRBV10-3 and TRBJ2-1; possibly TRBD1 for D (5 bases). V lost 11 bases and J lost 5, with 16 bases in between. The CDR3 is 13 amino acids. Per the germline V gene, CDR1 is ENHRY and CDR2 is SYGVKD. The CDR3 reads CAASDSSHNEQFF. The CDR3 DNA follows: TGTGCCGCGTCCGACAGTAGCCACAATGAGCAGTTCTTC.

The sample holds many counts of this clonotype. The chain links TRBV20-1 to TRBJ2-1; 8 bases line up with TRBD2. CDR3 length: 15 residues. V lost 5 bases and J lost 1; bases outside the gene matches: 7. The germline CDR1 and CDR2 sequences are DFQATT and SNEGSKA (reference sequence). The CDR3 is CSAVRTGGSYNEQFF. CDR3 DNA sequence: TGCAGTGCTGTCAGAACGGGAGGGTCCTACAATGAGCAGTTCTTC.

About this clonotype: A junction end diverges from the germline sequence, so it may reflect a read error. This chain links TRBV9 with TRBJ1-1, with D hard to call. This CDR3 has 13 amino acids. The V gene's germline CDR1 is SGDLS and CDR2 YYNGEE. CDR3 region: CTSSVAMNTEAFF. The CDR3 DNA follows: TGTACCAGCAGCGTCGCGATGAACACTGAAGCTTTCTTT.

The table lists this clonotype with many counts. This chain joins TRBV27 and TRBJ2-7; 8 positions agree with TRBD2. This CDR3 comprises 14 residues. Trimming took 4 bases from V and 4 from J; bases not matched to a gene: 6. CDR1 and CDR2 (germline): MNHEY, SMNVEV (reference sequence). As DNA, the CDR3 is TGTGCCAGCAGTTCCCGAGCGGGAGCGTACGAGCAGTACTTC. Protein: CASSSRAGAYEQYF.

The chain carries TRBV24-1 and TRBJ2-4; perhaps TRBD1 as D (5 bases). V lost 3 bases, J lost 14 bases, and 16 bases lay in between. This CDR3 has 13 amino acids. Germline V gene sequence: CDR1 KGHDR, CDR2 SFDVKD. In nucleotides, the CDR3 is TGTGCCACCAGTGATAGACAGACGGGTTACGAGTACTTC. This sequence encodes CATSDRQTGYEYF.

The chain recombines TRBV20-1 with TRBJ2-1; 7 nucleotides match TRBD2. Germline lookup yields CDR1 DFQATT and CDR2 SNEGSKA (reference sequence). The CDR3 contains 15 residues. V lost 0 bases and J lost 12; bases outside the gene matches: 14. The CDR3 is CSARDLSRGGFTQFF. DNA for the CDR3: TGCAGTGCTAGAGATCTGTCACGGGGAGGGTTTACGCAGTTCTTC.

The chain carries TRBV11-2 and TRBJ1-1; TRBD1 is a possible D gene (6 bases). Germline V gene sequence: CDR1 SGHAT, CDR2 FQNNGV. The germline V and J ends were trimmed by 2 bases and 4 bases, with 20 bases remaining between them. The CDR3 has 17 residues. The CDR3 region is CASSLRGGKTGGTEAFF. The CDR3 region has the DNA TGTGCCAGCAGCTTAAGAGGGGGAAAAACGGGCGGCACTGAAGCTTTCTTT.

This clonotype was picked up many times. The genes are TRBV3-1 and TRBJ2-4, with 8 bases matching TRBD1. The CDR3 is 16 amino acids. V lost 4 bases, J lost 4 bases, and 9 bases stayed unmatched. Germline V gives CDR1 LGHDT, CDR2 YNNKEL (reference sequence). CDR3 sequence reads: CASSPDRGWRKNIQYF. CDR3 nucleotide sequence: TGTGCCAGCAGCCCAGACAGGGGATGGAGGAAAAACATTCAGTACTTC.

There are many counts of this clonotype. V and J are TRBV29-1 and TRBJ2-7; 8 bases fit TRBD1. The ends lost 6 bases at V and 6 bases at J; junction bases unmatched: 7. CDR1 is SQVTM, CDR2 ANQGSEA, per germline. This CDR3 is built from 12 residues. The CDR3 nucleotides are TGCAGCGTGGGGACAGGACGCTCCGAGCAGTACTTC. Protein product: CSVGTGRSEQYF.

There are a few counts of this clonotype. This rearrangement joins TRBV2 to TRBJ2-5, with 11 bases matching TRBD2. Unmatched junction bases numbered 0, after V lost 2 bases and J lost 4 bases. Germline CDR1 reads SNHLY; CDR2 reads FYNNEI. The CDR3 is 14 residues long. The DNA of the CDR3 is TGTGCCAGCAGTGAACTAGCGGGAGGAGAGACCCAGTACTTC. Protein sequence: CASSELAGGETQYF.

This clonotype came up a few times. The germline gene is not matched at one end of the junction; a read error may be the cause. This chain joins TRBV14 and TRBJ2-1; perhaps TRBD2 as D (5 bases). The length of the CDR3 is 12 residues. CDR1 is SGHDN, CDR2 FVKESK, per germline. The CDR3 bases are TGTGCCAGCAGCCCCCGGACTCGCCTCAAACATTTC. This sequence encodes CASSPRTRLKHF.

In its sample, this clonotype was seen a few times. Here the CDR3 reads CASNLGSNTEAFF. The CDR3 coding sequence is TGTGCCAGTAACTTGGGTTCGAACACTGAAGCTTTCTTT. The chain employs TRBV19 and TRBJ1-1; unclear D gene. The CDR3 loop spans 13 amino acids. Trimming removed 7 bases from V and 1 base from J, with 10 bases in between. CDR1 and CDR2 from the germline V gene are LNHDA and SQIVND (reference sequence).

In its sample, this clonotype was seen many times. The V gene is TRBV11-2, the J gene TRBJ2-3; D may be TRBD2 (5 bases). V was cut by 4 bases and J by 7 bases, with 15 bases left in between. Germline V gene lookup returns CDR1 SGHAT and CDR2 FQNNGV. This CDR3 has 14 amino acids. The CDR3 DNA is TGTGCCAGCAGCTCGGGATTTAAGTTATATACGCAGTATTTT. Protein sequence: CASSSGFKLYTQYF.

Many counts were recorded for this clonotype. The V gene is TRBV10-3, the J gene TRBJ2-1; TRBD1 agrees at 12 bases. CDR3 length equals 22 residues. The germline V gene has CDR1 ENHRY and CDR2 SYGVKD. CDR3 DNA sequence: TGTGCAGCCCGGGCGACGGGACAGGGGGCTAGCGGGAGCGCCCCCGATTACAATGAGCAGTTCTTC. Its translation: CAARATGQGASGSAPDYNEQFF.

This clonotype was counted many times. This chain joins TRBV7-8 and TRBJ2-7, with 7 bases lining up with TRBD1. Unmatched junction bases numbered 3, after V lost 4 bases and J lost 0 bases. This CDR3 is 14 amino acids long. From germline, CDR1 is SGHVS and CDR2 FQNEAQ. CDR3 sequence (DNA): TGTGCCAGCAGCTCCGGGACAGTCTCCTACGAGCAGTACTTC. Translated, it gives CASSSGTVSYEQYF.

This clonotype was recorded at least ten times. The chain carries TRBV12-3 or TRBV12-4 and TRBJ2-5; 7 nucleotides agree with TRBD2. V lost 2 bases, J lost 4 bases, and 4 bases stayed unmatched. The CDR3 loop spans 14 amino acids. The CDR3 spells CASSLWGGSETQYF. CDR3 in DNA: TGTGCCAGCAGTTTATGGGGGGGGTCAGAGACCCAGTACTTC.

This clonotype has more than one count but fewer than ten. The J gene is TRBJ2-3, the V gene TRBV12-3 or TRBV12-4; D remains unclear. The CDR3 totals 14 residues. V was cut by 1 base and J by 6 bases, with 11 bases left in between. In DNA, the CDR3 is TGTGCCAGCAGTTTAGGGCCCAACGGGGATACGCAGTATTTT. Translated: CASSLGPNGDTQYF.